This T cell receptor beta chain came from a study of T cells in Graves' hyperthyroidism and ophthalmopathy. TCR beta CDR3 sequences were amplified from RNA transcripts. An initial round of RT-PCR targeting the TCR CDR3 relied on the HTBI primer set. One entry per CDR3 protein, called by TCRdb with MiXCR from the multiplex PCR reads. Among over 500,000 distinct CDR3 sequences listed, around 13% were seen once. This clonotype was obtained from a middle-aged woman with Graves' hyperthyroidism. Sequencing was done on a sample of blood.

The CDR3: CSARAGDTGELFF. The CDR3 region has the DNA TGCAGCGCCCGGGCCGGGGACACCGGGGAGCTGTTTTTT. The V gene is TRBV29-1, the J gene TRBJ2-2, with D maybe TRBD2 (5 bases). V was pared by 7 bases and J by 3 bases, with 12 bases between. The CDR3 sequence is 13 residues long. Germline CDR1 and CDR2: SQVTM and ANQGSEA.